A selection of T cell receptor beta chains follows, all from one sample in a study of CXCR3-negative and CXCR3-positive naive CD8 T cells. Reprocessing the 5' RACE reads, TCRdb reports a single entry for every CDR3 protein and omits DNA. Its table records 56,000 or so distinct CDR3 sequences. What was sequenced was memory CD8+ T cells from blood. Every receptor here comes from a human donor in good health. Some clones in this sample may be carry-over from other donors' samples. Each CDR3 is given with its conserved first and last residue. Clone sizes are given selectively: once, few, many, or a class where the clone is expanded.

TRBV29-1	TRBJ1-1	.	CSVESLGGYTEAFF
TRBV7-9	TRBJ2-1	.	CASSLPNNEQFF
TRBV7-6	TRBJ2-3	.	CASSLGGIDTQYF
TRBV6-2/TRBV6-3	TRBJ2-7	.	CASSEGIEAYEQYF
TRBV5-1	TRBJ2-4	.	CASATETQLAKNIQYF
TRBV7-9	TRBJ2-3	.	CASSLRVQDTQYF
TRBV25-1	TRBJ1-1	.	CASSDQGAEAFF
TRBV11-3	TRBJ2-2	.	CASSSDRRITGELFF
TRBV7-8	TRBJ1-4	.	CASSSSDSSNEKLFF
TRBV6-2/TRBV6-3	TRBJ2-6	.	CASNFDGTSGANVLTF
TRBV14	TRBJ2-5	.	CASSPSQGIAHQETQYF
TRBV11-3	TRBJ2-3	.	CASSSFLDTQYF
TRBV4-3	TRBJ2-5	.	CASSQDPLGAWQTQYF
TRBV29-1	TRBJ2-1	.	CSVEDWGANYNEQFF
TRBV20-1	TRBJ2-7	.	CSARDLANYEQYF
TRBV7-6	TRBJ2-3	.	CASSSITDTQYF
TRBV28	TRBJ2-1	.	CASSLEAGASYNEQFF
TRBV29-1	TRBJ1-2	.	CSVRQVYGYTF
TRBV6-1	TRBJ2-1	.	CASSDTGVGEQFF
TRBV7-9	TRBJ1-6	.	CASSSGRQSTPLHF
TRBV29-1	TRBJ2-2	.	CSVDRQNTGELFF
TRBV29-1	TRBJ2-7	.	CSVDAGEDEQYF
TRBV7-2	TRBJ2-3	.	CASSLILGVVRKAGVSTDTQYF
TRBV5-1	TRBJ2-7	.	CASSYEGRAGGPYEQYF
TRBV19	TRBJ1-6	.	CASSTSVHNSPLHF
TRBV28	TRBJ2-3	medium-sized	CASSNSRTGGTDTQYF
TRBV6-5	TRBJ1-1	.	CASSPGTGTEAFF
TRBV4-3	TRBJ2-7	.	CASSRVTGSGEQYF
TRBV4-3	TRBJ2-1	medium-sized	CASSQWAGETDEQFF
TRBV7-6	TRBJ2-7	.	CASSWQGQPLLGEQYF
TRBV5-1	TRBJ1-2	.	CASSLAEGTYGYTF
TRBV6-2/TRBV6-3	TRBJ2-7	.	CASSFVGQGAYEQYF
TRBV3-1	TRBJ1-5	.	CASSQDRGAPRPQHF
TRBV29-1	TRBJ2-1	.	CSVRDLGSYNEQFF
TRBV29-1	TRBJ2-5	.	CSGHVAGGHQETQYF
TRBV20-1	TRBJ2-7	.	CSARQGHEQYF
TRBV12-3/TRBV12-4	TRBJ2-7	.	CASSQPGQGLYEQYF
TRBV7-9	TRBJ2-1	.	CASSLTGGLSYNEQFF
TRBV6-6	TRBJ2-5	.	CASSYSSETQYF
TRBV7-7	TRBJ2-7	.	CATSATGPYEQYF
TRBV29-1	TRBJ2-7	.	CSVEVPGTSSYEQYF
TRBV7-3	TRBJ2-1	.	CASSSFWEPVYNEQFF
TRBV29-1	TRBJ2-1	.	CSLQASGPYNEQFF
TRBV12-3/TRBV12-4	TRBJ2-7	.	CASSFLGASYEQYF
TRBV7-9	TRBJ2-2	.	CASSEGQGARGELFF
TRBV28	TRBJ1-5	.	CASSPFWAGDINQPQHF
TRBV29-1	TRBJ2-4	.	CSVEDAGGEDF
TRBV10-3	TRBJ2-7	.	CATEGSNEQYF
TRBV30	TRBJ2-2	.	CAWSGRTDSNTGELFF
TRBV20-1	TRBJ1-2	.	CSAMAGLDYGYTF
TRBV6-5	TRBJ2-3	.	CASRGSTDTQYF
TRBV5-6	TRBJ2-7	.	CASSLSGDRKTYEQYF